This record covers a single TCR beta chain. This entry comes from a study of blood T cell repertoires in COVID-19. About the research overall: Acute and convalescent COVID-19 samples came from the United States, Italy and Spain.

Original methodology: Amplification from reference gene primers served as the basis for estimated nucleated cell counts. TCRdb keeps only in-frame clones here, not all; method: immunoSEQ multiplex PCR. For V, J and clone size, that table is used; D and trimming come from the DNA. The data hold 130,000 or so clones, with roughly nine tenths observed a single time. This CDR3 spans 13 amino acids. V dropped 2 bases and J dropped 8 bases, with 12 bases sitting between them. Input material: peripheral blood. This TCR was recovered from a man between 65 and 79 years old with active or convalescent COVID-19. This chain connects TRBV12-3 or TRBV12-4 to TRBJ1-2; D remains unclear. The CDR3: CASSLSRGEGYTF. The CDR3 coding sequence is TGTGCCAGCAGTTTAAGCCGGGGAGAGGGCTACACCTTC.